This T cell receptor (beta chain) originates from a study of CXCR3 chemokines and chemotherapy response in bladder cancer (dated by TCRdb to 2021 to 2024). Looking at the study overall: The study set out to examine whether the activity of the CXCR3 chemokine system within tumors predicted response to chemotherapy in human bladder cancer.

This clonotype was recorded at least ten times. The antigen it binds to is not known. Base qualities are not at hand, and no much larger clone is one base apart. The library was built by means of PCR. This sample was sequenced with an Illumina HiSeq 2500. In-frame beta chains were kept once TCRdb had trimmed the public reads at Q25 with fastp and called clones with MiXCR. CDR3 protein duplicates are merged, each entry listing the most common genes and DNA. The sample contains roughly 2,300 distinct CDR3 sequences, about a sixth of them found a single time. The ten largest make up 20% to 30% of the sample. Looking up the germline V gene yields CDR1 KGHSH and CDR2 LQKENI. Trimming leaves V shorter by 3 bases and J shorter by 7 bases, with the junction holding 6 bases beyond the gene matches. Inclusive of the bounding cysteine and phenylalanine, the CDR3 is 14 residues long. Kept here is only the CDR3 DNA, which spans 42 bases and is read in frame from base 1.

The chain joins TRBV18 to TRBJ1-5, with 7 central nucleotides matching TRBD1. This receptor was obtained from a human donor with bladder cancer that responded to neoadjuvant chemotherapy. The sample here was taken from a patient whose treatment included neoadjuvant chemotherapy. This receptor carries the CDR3 CASSPTGVGQPQHF. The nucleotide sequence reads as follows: TGTGCCAGCTCACCTACAGGGGTGGGACAGCCCCAGCATTTT.